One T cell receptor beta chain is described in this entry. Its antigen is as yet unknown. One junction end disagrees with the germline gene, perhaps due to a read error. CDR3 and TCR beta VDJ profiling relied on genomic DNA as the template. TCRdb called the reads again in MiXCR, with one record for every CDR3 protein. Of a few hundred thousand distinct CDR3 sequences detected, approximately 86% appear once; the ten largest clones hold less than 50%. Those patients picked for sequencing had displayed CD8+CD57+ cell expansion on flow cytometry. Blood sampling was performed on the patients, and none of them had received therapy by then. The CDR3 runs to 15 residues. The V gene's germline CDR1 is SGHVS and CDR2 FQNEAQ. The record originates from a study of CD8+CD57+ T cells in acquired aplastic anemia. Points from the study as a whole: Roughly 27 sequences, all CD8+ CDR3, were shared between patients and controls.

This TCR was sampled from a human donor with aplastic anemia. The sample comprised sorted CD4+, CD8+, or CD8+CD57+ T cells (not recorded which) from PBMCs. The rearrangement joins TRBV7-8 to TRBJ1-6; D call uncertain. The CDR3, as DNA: TGTGCCAGCAGCATACAGCCACCTTATAATTCGCCCCTCCACTTT. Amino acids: CASSIQPPYNSPLHF.